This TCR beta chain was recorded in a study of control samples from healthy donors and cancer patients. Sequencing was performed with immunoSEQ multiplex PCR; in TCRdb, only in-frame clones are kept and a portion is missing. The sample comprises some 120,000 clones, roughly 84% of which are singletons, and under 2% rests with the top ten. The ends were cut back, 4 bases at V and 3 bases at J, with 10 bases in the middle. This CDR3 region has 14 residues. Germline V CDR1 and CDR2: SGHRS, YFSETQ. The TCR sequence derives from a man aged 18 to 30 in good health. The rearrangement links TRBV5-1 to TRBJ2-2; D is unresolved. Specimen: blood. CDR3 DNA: TGCGCCAGCAGCCTGGACGGTCACACCGGGGAGCTGTTTTTT. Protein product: CASSLDGHTGELFF. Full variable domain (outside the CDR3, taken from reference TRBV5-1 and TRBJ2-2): KAGVTQTPRYLIKTRGQQVTLSCSPISGHRSVSWYQQTPGQGLQFLFEYFSETQRNKGNFPGRFSGRQFSNSRSEMNVSTLELGDSALYLCASSLDGHTGELFFGEGSRLTVL.